The following is a T cell receptor (beta chain) sequence with its context. These data come from a study of blood T cell repertoires in COVID-19. Sequencing used immunoSEQ multiplex PCR; TCRdb keeps in-frame clones, though not all of them. This table has about 220,000 clones, approximately 81% appearing once. The J segment lost 5 bases and the V segment lost 6 bases, leaving 8 bases of the junction unmatched. CDR3 length equals 15 residues. The germline V gene encodes CDR1 SGHTA and CDR2 FQGNSA. Sequenced input: peripheral blood. This clonotype was sampled from a woman over 75 with acute or convalescent COVID-19. This chain connects TRBV7-2 to TRBJ2-1; 9 bases align to TRBD2. CDR3 in amino acids: CASSLRLAAHNEQFF. The DNA for the CDR3 is TGTGCCAGCAGTCTAAGACTAGCGGCCCACAATGAGCAGTTCTTC. The full variable domain, its missing parts supplied by reference TRBV7-2 and TRBJ2-1, is GAGVSQSPSNKVTEKGKDVELRCDPISGHTALYWYRQSLGQGLEFLIYFQGNSAPDKSGLPSDRFSAERTGGSVSTLTIQRTQQEDSAVYLCASSLRLAAHNEQFFGPGTRLTVL.